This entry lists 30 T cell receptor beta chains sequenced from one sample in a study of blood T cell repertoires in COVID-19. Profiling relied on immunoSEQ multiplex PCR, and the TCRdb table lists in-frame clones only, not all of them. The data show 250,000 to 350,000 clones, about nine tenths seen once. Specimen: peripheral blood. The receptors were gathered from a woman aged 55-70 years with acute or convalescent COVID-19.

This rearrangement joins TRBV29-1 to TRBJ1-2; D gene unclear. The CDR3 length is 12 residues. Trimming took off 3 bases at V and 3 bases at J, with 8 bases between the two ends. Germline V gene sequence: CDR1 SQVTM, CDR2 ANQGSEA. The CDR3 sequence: CSVEGRDYGYTF. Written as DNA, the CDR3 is TGCAGCGTTGAGGGCAGAGACTATGGCTACACCTTC.

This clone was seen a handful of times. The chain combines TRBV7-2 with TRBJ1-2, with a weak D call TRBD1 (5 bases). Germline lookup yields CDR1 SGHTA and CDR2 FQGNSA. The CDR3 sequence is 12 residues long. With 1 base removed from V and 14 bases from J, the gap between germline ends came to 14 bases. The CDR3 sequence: CASSLERGGLTF. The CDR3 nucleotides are TGTGCCAGCAGCTTAGAAAGGGGAGGACTAACCTTC.

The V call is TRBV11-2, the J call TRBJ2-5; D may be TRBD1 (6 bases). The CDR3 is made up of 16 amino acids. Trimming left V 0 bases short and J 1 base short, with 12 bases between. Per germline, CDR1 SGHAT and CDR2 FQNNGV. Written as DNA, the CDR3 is TGTGCCAGCAGCTTAGATCAGGGGTCACGCCAAGAGACCCAGTACTTC. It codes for CASSLDQGSRQETQYF.

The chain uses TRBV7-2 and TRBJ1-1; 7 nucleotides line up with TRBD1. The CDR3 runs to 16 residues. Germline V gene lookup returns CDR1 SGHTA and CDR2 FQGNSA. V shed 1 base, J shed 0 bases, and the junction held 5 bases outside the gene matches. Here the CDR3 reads CASSLETGSMNTEAFF. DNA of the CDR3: TGTGCCAGCAGCTTAGAGACAGGGTCTATGAACACTGAAGCTTTCTTT.

This CDR3 is CASSSPGQGANEQYF. The CDR3 bases are TGTGCCAGTAGTAGCCCTGGACAGGGGGCAAACGAGCAGTACTTC. The chain couples TRBV19 to TRBJ2-7; 11 positions match TRBD1. The germline gives CDR1 LNHDA, CDR2 SQIVND (reference sequence). Unmatched junction bases numbered 7, after V lost 4 bases and J lost 5 bases. The CDR3 is made up of 15 amino acids.

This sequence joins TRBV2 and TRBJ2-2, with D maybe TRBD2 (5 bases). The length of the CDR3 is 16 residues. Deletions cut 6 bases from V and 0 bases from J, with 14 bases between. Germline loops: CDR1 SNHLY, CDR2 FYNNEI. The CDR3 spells CASSPGPGANTGELFF. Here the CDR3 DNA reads TGTGCCAGCAGCCCAGGACCCGGGGCGAACACCGGGGAGCTGTTTTTT.

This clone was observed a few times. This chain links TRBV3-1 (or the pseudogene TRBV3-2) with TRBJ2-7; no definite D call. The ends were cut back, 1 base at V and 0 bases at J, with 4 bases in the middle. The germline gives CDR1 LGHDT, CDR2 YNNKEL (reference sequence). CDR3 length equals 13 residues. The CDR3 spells CASSQAGSYEQYF. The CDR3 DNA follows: TGTGCCAGCAGCCAAGCGGGCTCCTACGAGCAGTACTTC.

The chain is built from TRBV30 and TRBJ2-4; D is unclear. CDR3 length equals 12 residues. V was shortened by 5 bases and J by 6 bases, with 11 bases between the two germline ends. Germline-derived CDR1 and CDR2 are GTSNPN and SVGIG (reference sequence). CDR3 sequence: CAWDERRNIQYF. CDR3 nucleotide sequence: TGTGCCTGGGATGAGCGAAGAAACATTCAGTACTTC.

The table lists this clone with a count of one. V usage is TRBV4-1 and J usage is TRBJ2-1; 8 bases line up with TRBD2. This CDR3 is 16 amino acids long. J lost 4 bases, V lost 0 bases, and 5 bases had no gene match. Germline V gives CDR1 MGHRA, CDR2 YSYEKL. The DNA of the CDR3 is TGCGCCAGCAGCCAAGATTTAAGCGGGGGTTACAATGAGCAGTTCTTC. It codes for CASSQDLSGGYNEQFF.

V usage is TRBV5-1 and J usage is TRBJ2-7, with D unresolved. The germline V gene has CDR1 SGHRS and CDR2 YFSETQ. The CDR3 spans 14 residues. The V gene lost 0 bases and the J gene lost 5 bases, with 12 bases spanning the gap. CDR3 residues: CASSLGGRLDEQYF. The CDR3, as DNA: TGCGCCAGCAGCTTGGGTGGCCGTCTTGACGAGCAGTACTTC. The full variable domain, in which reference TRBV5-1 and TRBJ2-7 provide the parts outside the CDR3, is KAGVTQTPRYLIKTRGQQVTLSCSPISGHRSVSWYQQTPGQGLQFLFEYFSETQRNKGNFPGRFSGRQFSNSRSEMNVSTLELGDSALYLCASSLGGRLDEQYFGPGTRLTVT.

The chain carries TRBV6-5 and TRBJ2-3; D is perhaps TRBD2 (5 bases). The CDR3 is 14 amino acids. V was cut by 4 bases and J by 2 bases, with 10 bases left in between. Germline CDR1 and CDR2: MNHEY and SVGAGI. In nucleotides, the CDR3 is TGTGCCAGCAGTTCTAGCAGAGTCACAGATACGCAGTATTTT. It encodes CASSSSRVTDTQYF.

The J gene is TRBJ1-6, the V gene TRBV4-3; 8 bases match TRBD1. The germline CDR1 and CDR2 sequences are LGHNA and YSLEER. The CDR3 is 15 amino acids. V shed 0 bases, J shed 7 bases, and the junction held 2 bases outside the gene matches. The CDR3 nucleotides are TGCGCCAGCAGCCAAGAGGACAGGGCCAATTCACCCCTCCACTTT. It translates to CASSQEDRANSPLHF.

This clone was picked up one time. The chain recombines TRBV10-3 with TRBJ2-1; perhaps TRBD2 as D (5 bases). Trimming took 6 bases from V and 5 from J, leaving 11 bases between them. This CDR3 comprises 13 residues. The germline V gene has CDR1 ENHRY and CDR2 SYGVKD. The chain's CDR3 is CAISLLRDNEQFF. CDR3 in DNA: TGTGCCATCAGCCTTCTGCGGGACAATGAGCAGTTCTTC.

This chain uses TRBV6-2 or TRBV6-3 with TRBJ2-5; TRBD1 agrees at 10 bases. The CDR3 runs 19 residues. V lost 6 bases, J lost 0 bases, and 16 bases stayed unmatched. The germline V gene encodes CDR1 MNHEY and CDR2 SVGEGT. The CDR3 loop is CASSPRPGTGVWYQETQYF. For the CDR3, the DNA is TGTGCCAGCAGCCCCCGTCCCGGGACAGGGGTTTGGTACCAAGAGACCCAGTACTTC.

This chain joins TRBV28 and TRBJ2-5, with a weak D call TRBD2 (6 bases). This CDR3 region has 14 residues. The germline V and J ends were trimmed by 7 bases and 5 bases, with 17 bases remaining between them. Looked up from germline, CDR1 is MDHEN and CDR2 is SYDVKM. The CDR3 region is CASIPGGAAETQYF. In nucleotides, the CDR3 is TGTGCCAGCATCCCGGGCGGGGCGGCGGAGACCCAGTACTTC.

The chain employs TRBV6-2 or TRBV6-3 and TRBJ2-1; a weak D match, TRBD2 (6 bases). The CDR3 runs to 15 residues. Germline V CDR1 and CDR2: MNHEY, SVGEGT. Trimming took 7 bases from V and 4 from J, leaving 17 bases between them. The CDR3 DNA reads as TGTGCCAGCAACCCCTCCGGGACTTTATACAATGAGCAGTTCTTC. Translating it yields CASNPSGTLYNEQFF.

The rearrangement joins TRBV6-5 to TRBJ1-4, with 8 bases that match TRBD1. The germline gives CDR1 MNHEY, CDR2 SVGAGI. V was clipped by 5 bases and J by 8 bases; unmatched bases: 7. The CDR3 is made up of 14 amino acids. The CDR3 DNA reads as TGTGCCAGCAGTCTACGACAGGGGCTCGAAAAACTGTTTTTT. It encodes CASSLRQGLEKLFF.

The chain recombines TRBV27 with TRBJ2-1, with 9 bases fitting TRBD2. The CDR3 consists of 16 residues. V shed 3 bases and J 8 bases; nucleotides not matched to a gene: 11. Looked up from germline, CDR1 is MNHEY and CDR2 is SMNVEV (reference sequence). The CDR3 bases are TGTGCCAGCAGTTTCCGGCGGGGGGGCCTATTTGATGAGCAGTTCTTC. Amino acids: CASSFRRGGLFDEQFF.

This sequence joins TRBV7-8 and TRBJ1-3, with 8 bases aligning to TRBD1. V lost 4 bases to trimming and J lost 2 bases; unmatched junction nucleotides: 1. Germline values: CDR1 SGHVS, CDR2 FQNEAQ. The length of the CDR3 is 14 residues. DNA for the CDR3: TGTGCCAGCAGCTCGACAGGGGCTGGAAACACCATATATTTT. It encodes CASSSTGAGNTIYF.

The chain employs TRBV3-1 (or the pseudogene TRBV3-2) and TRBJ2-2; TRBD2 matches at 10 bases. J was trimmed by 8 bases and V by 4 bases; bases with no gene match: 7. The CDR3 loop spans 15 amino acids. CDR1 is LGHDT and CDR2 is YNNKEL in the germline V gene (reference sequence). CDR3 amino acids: CASSRTSGNRGELFF. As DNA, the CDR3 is TGTGCCAGCAGCCGGACTAGCGGCAACAGGGGGGAGCTGTTTTTT.

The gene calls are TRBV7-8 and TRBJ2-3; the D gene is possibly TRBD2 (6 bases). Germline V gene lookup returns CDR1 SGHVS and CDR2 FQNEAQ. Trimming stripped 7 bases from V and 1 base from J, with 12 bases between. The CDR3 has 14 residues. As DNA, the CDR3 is TGTGCCAGCATACCGTGGGGGGGCACAGATACGCAGTATTTT. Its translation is CASIPWGGTDTQYF.

The CDR3 sequence is CASSIDASRNTEAFF. CDR3 nucleotide sequence: TGTGCCAGTAGTATAGACGCCAGTCGGAACACTGAAGCTTTCTTT. V gene TRBV19 combines with J gene TRBJ1-1, with D unclear. Trimming removed 0 bases at V and 1 base at J, with 9 bases between. The CDR3 length is 15 residues. The germline CDR1 and CDR2 sequences are LNHDA and SQIVND (reference sequence).

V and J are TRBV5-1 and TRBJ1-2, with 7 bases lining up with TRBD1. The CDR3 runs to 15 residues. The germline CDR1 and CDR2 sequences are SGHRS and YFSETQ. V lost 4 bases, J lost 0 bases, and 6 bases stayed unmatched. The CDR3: CASSPGDRTNYGYTF. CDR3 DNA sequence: TGCGCCAGCAGCCCCGGGGACAGAACTAACTATGGCTACACCTTC. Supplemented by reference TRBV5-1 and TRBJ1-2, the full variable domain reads KAGVTQTPRYLIKTRGQQVTLSCSPISGHRSVSWYQQTPGQGLQFLFEYFSETQRNKGNFPGRFSGRQFSNSRSEMNVSTLELGDSALYLCASSPGDRTNYGYTFGSGTRLTVV.

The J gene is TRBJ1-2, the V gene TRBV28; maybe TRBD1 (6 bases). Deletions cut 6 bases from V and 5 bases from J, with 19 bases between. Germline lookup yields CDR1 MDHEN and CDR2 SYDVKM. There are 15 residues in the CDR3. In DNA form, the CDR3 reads TGTGCCAGCAGCCAACCAGGGGCCCAATTTTATGGCTACACCTTC. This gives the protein CASSQPGAQFYGYTF.

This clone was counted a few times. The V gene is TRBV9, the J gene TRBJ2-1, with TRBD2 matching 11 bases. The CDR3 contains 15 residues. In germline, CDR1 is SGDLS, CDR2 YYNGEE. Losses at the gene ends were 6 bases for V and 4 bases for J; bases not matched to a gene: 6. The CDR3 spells CASTPGLAVYNEQFF. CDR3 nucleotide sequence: TGTGCCAGCACCCCGGGACTAGCGGTTTACAATGAGCAGTTCTTC.

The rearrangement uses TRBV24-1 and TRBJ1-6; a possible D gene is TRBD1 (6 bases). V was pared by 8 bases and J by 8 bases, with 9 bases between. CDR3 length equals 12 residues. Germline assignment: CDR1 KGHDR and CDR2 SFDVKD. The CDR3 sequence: CATNYRDSPLHF. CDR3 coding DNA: TGTGCCACCAACTACAGGGATTCACCCCTCCACTTT.

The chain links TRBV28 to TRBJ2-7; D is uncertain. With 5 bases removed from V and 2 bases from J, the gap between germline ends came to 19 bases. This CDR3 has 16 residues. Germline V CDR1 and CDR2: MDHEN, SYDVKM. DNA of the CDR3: TGTGCCAGCAGTCTTAGAGGCCAGTTAAAAGCCTACGAGCAGTACTTC. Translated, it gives CASSLRGQLKAYEQYF.

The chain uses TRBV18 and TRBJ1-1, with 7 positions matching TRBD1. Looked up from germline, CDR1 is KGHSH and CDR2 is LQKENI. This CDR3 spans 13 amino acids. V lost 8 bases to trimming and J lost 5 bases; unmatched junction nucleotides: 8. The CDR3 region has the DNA TGTGCCAGCCAGGGGGTACAGGGGACTGAAGCTTTCTTT. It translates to CASQGVQGTEAFF.

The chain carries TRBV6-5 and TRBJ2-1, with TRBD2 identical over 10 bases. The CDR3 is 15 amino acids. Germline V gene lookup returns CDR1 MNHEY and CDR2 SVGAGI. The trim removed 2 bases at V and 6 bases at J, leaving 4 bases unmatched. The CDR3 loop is CASSYSGRALNEQFF. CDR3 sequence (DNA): TGTGCCAGCAGTTACAGCGGGAGGGCCCTCAATGAGCAGTTCTTC.

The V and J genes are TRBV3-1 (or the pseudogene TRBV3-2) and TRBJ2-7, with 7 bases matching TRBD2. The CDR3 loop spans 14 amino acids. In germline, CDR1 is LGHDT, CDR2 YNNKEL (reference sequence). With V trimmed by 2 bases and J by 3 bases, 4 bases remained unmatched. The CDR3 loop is CASSQWGLYYEQYF. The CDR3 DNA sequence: TGTGCCAGCAGCCAATGGGGACTATACTACGAGCAGTACTTC.